The 17 T cell receptor beta chains listed next were all sequenced from one sample in a study of vaccination and CD4 T cells after COVID-19. Cultured CD4+ T-cell DNA underwent Oncomine TCR Beta short-read sequencing. Via MiXCR, TCRdb re-called the PCR reads, giving one row per CDR3 protein. Among some 18,000 distinct CDR3 sequences, 58% were seen once, and the ten largest hold more than 9.5%. As for treatment: roughly 11-day PBMC culture with coronavirus spike peptide pools or control peptides (ViraFEST assay). The antigens of these receptors remain unknown. Sequenced here: CD4+ T cells from blood, cultured in vitro, sampled after SARS-CoV-2 vaccination. The receptors were gathered from a human donor who had recovered from COVID-19.

This clonotype was counted only a few times. The CDR3 coding sequence is TGTGCCAGCAGCTCTAGCGGGGCGAGATCCTACAATGAGCAGTTCTTC. Its protein is CASSSSGARSYNEQFF. The V gene is TRBV7-2, the J gene TRBJ2-1; 9 bases match TRBD2. This CDR3 spans 16 amino acids. In germline, CDR1 is SGHTA, CDR2 FQGNSA. With V trimmed by 4 bases and J by 1 base, 5 bases remained unmatched.

The chain joins TRBV7-2 to TRBJ1-5; weak D call: TRBD1 (5 bases). The CDR3 runs to 13 residues. V shed 4 bases and J shed 4 bases, with 8 bases lying between them. Germline V gene data show CDR1 as SGHTA and CDR2 as FQGNSA. The CDR3 DNA is TGTGCCAGCAGCTCCGACAGAAATCAGCCCCAGCATTTT. Translated: CASSSDRNQPQHF.

This clonotype has just a few counts. The CDR3 protein is CATSDGSTDTQYF. The DNA of the CDR3 is TGTGCCACCAGTGACGGAAGCACAGATACGCAGTATTTT. The chain couples TRBV24-1 to TRBJ2-3; D not resolved. CDR3 length: 13 amino acids. CDR1 KGHDR and CDR2 SFDVKD come from the germline V gene. The V end was cut by 4 bases, the J end by 0 bases, with 4 bases between.

CDR3 amino acids: CSARAGTANTGELFF. Written as DNA, the CDR3 is TGCAGTGCTAGAGCCGGGACAGCGAACACCGGGGAGCTGTTTTTT. This chain uses TRBV20-1 with TRBJ2-2; 7 bases align to TRBD1. The germline gives CDR1 DFQATT, CDR2 SNEGSKA (reference sequence). The J segment lost 0 bases and the V segment lost 1 base, leaving 2 bases of the junction unmatched. The CDR3 runs 15 residues.

This chain links TRBV20-1 with TRBJ1-4, with a possible D match to TRBD1 (5 bases). The CDR3 totals 12 residues. V gave up 6 bases and J gave up 4 bases, with 9 bases separating them. The germline V gene has CDR1 DFQATT and CDR2 SNEGSKA (reference sequence). The CDR3 region has the DNA TGCAGTGCGGGGGAAGGTAATGAAAAACTGTTTTTT. Translating gives CSAGEGNEKLFF.

The sample holds a few counts of this clonotype. The J gene is TRBJ1-2, the V gene TRBV28, with D hard to call. This CDR3 comprises 13 residues. V gave up 3 bases and J gave up 4 bases, with 9 bases separating them. Per germline, CDR1 MDHEN and CDR2 SYDVKM. CDR3 sequence (DNA): TGTGCCAGCAGTTTGAGTACAAGCTATGGCTACACCTTC. Translated: CASSLSTSYGYTF.

V is TRBV25-1 and J is TRBJ1-1; D call uncertain. There are 15 residues in the CDR3. Trimming removed 3 bases from V and 1 base from J, with 12 bases in between. Looked up from germline, CDR1 is MGHDK and CDR2 is SYGVNS. The CDR3 coding sequence is TGTGCCAGCAGTGACCCCAGGATAGAGAACACTGAAGCTTTCTTT. It is translated as CASSDPRIENTEAFF.

This clonotype turned up a few times. The CDR3 DNA is TGTGCCACCAGCCAGCACCTTCCTCGATGGGGAGTTGGCTACACCTTC. This gives the protein CATSQHLPRWGVGYTF. The V call is TRBV15, the J call TRBJ1-2; D uncertain. V gave up 5 bases and J gave up 7 bases, with 23 bases separating them. The CDR3 has 16 amino acids. Germline V CDR1 and CDR2: LNHNV, YYDKDF (reference sequence).

The chain uses TRBV20-1 and TRBJ1-5; unclear D gene. Germline V gene data show CDR1 as DFQATT and CDR2 as SNEGSKA (reference sequence). The CDR3 is made up of 12 amino acids. V lost 5 bases and J lost 7, with 12 bases in between. CDR3 in DNA: TGCAGTGCTTCGTCAGGTCGGCAGCCCCAGCATTTT. Its translation: CSASSGRQPQHF.

The chain links TRBV30 to TRBJ1-2; unclear D gene. The CDR3 has 13 residues. V was cut by 2 bases and J by 8 bases, with 15 bases left in between. CDR1 is GTSNPN and CDR2 is SVGIG in the germline V gene (reference sequence). The CDR3 DNA reads as TGTGCCTGGAGTCCAGGACCCAAGGGCGGCTACACCTTC. Translating gives CAWSPGPKGGYTF. The full variable domain, with the rest looked up from reference TRBV30 and TRBJ1-2, is SQTIHQWPATLVQPVGSPLSLECTVEGTSNPNLYWYRQAAGRGLQLLFYSVGIGQISSEVPQNLSASRPQDRQFILSSKKLLLSDSGFYLCAWSPGPKGGYTFGSGTRLTVV.

The chain has TRBV7-2 and TRBJ1-5, with unresolved D. CDR3 size: 13 residues. Per the germline V gene, CDR1 is SGHTA and CDR2 is FQGNSA. Trimming shortened V by 4 bases and J by 2 bases, and 6 bases separated the two germline ends. The CDR3 loop reads CASSSLGNQPQHF. The CDR3 bases are TGTGCCAGCAGCTCCCTCGGCAATCAGCCCCAGCATTTT.

This clonotype came up a few times. This chain links TRBV6-1 with TRBJ1-5; 9 nucleotides align to TRBD1. Per the germline V gene, CDR1 is MNHNS and CDR2 is SASEGT. The CDR3 runs 14 residues. The junction had 4 bases not matched to a gene; V was cut back by 6 bases and J by 4 bases. This CDR3 is CASRTGGSNQPQHF. CDR3 in DNA: TGTGCCAGCAGGACAGGGGGAAGTAATCAGCCCCAGCATTTT.

This chain connects TRBV6-5 to TRBJ2-7; perhaps TRBD1 as D (5 bases). In germline, CDR1 is MNHEY, CDR2 SVGAGI. The V and J ends lost 0 bases and 0 bases respectively, with 12 bases between them. The CDR3 spans 16 residues. The CDR3 DNA reads as TGTGCCAGCAGTTACTCGGGCAGGGAATTCTCCTACGAGCAGTACTTC. Amino acids: CASSYSGREFSYEQYF.

The V and J genes are TRBV7-7 and TRBJ2-1; 7 nucleotides align to TRBD1. From germline, CDR1 is SSHAT and CDR2 FNYEAQ (reference sequence). V trimming: 2 bases; J trimming: 6 bases; junction bases outside the gene matches: 4. There are 14 residues in the CDR3. In DNA form, the CDR3 reads TGTGCCAGCAGCTTAAGGGACAGCACCAATGAGCAGTTCTTC. Protein sequence: CASSLRDSTNEQFF.

For the CDR3, the DNA is TGTGCCAGCAGTCTCAATAGCAATCAGCCCCAGCATTTT. Amino acids: CASSLNSNQPQHF. The gene calls are TRBV2 and TRBJ1-5; no clear D. The CDR3 spans 13 residues. Trimming pared 5 bases from V and 0 bases from J, leaving 5 bases between. The germline CDR1 and CDR2 sequences are SNHLY and FYNNEI.

The genes are TRBV18 and TRBJ2-7, with 9 nucleotides matching TRBD1. The CDR3 is made up of 14 amino acids. V dropped 4 bases and J dropped 4; count of bases not matched to a gene: 5. Looked up from germline, CDR1 is KGHSH and CDR2 is LQKENI. The CDR3 spells CASSRVGQGYEQYF. The CDR3 bases are TGTGCCAGCTCACGTGTGGGACAGGGTTACGAGCAGTACTTC.

The J gene is TRBJ2-2, the V gene TRBV12-3 or TRBV12-4; D is undetermined. This CDR3 has 12 amino acids. V lost 5 bases to trimming and J lost 3 bases, with 4 bases between them. The CDR3 region has the DNA TGTGCCAGCAGTCCGGACACCGGGGAGCTGTTTTTT. Its translation is CASSPDTGELFF.